Listed below are T cell receptor beta chains from one sample, sequenced in a study of PD-1 blockade in classical Hodgkin lymphoma. Generated by immunoSEQ multiplex PCR, the TCRdb table keeps only in-frame clones and is missing some. Counted here are some 9,500 clones, over 65% occurring once; the ten biggest clones make up 9.5% to 13%. This specimen was CD8+ T cells from blood, taken before the fourth cycle of nivolumab. All receptors derive from a human donor with classical Hodgkin lymphoma. The CDR3 runs from the conserved cysteine through the conserved F or W. The D gene is left open where the match is weak. Clone size is shown for a subset of rows, as once, few, many or a class of expanded clone.

CDR3 protein: CASSATPEATGGTGELFF
CDR3 DNA: TGTGCCAGCAGCGCGACCCCAGAGGCGACAGGGGGCACCGGGGAGCTGTTTTTT
D gene: TRBD1
J gene: TRBJ2-2
clone size: once
V gene: TRBV9

CDR3 protein: CASTVSLEDEQYF
CDR3 DNA: TGTGCCAGCACCGTCTCCCTAGAGGACGAGCAGTACTTC
D gene: NA
J gene: TRBJ2-7
clone size: NA
V gene: TRBV7-9

CDR3 protein: CASSYSRYLPYEQYF
CDR3 DNA: TGTGCCAGCAGTTACTCCAGGTATCTCCCCTACGAGCAGTACTTC
D gene: NA
J gene: TRBJ2-7
clone size: few
V gene: TRBV6-5

CDR3 protein: CASRDGYSYEQYF
CDR3 DNA: TGTGCCAGCAGGGACGGTTATTCCTACGAGCAGTACTTC
D gene: NA
J gene: TRBJ2-7
clone size: NA
V gene: TRBV2

CDR3 protein: CASSYSPVGNSPLHF
CDR3 DNA: TGTGCCAGCAGTTACTCGCCAGTAGGGAATTCACCCCTCCACTTT
D gene: NA
J gene: TRBJ1-6
clone size: NA
V gene: TRBV6-5

CDR3 protein: CASSQQYEQYF
CDR3 DNA: TGTGCCAGCAGCCAGCAGTACGAGCAGTACTTC
D gene: NA
J gene: TRBJ2-7
clone size: NA
V gene: TRBV5-6

CDR3 protein: CASRQTGGWGEKLFF
CDR3 DNA: TGTGCCAGCAGACAGACAGGGGGATGGGGTGAAAAACTGTTTTTT
D gene: TRBD1
J gene: TRBJ1-4
clone size: NA
V gene: TRBV27

CDR3 protein: CASRGGSSYEQYF
CDR3 DNA: TGTGCCAGCAGAGGCGGGAGCTCCTACGAGCAGTACTTC
D gene: TRBD2
J gene: TRBJ2-7
clone size: few
V gene: TRBV7-2

CDR3 protein: CASSATSGGETQYF
CDR3 DNA: TGTGCCAGCAGCGCGACTAGCGGGGGTGAGACCCAGTACTTC
D gene: TRBD2
J gene: TRBJ2-5
clone size: NA
V gene: TRBV9

CDR3 protein: CASCGEQYF
CDR3 DNA: TGTGCCAGCTGCGGCGAGCAGTACTTC
D gene: NA
J gene: TRBJ2-7
clone size: NA
V gene: TRBV7-2

CDR3 protein: CASTQQGSLAPIF
CDR3 DNA: TGTGCCAGCACCCAACAAGGGTCCTTGGCCCCCATTTTT
D gene: NA
J gene: TRBJ1-1
clone size: NA
V gene: TRBV13

CDR3 protein: CASSLSFGAARFYEQYF
CDR3 DNA: TGTGCCAGCAGTTTATCCTTCGGGGCTGCAAGGTTTTACGAGCAGTACTTC
D gene: NA
J gene: TRBJ2-7
clone size: NA
V gene: TRBV27

CDR3 protein: CASSRRDSNQPQHF
CDR3 DNA: TGTGCCAGTAGTAGGAGGGATAGCAATCAGCCCCAGCATTTT
D gene: NA
J gene: TRBJ1-5
clone size: NA
V gene: TRBV19

CDR3 protein: CASSLGGGFTEAFF
CDR3 DNA: TGTGCCAGCAGTTTAGGCGGTGGGTTCACTGAAGCTTTCTTT
D gene: NA
J gene: TRBJ1-1
clone size: NA
V gene: TRBV27

CDR3 protein: CAWTLKRAPGRSSYNEQFF
CDR3 DNA: TGTGCCTGGACCCTCAAGAGGGCCCCCGGCCGGAGCTCCTACAATGAGCAGTTCTTC
D gene: NA
J gene: TRBJ2-1
clone size: NA
V gene: TRBV30

CDR3 protein: CASSPPGGYEQYF
CDR3 DNA: TGTGCCAGCTCACCACCGGGGGGCTACGAGCAGTACTTC
D gene: NA
J gene: TRBJ2-7
clone size: NA
V gene: TRBV18

CDR3 protein: CAWSQGTEAFF
CDR3 DNA: TGTGCCTGGAGTCAGGGGACTGAAGCTTTCTTT
D gene: NA
J gene: TRBJ1-1
clone size: NA
V gene: TRBV30

CDR3 protein: CASSFTEDTQYF
CDR3 DNA: TGTGCCAGCAGTTTTACCGAGGATACGCAGTATTTT
D gene: NA
J gene: TRBJ2-3
clone size: medium-sized
V gene: TRBV7-2

CDR3 protein: CASSFWGLAGLTEQYF
CDR3 DNA: TGTGCCAGCAGTTTTTGGGGACTAGCGGGTTTAACCGAGCAGTACTTC
D gene: TRBD2
J gene: TRBJ2-7
clone size: NA
V gene: TRBV27

CDR3 protein: CASSFWSSPYEQYF
CDR3 DNA: TGTGCCAGCAGCTTTTGGTCCTCTCCCTACGAGCAGTACTTC
D gene: NA
J gene: TRBJ2-7
clone size: NA
V gene: TRBV7-9

CDR3 protein: CASSEEGRSNQPQHF
CDR3 DNA: TGTGCCAGCAGTGAAGAGGGACGGAGCAATCAGCCCCAGCATTTT
D gene: NA
J gene: TRBJ1-5
clone size: NA
V gene: TRBV28

CDR3 protein: CASSLSGRGDEQFF
CDR3 DNA: TGTGCCAGCAGTCTCAGCGGCCGCGGAGATGAGCAGTTCTTC
D gene: NA
J gene: TRBJ2-1
clone size: few
V gene: TRBV5-8

CDR3 protein: CASPSSGNTIYF
CDR3 DNA: TGTGCCAGCCCCAGCTCTGGAAACACCATATATTTT
D gene: NA
J gene: TRBJ1-3
clone size: few
V gene: TRBV2

CDR3 protein: CASSSTGHNEQYF
CDR3 DNA: TGTGCCAGCAGTTCGACAGGGCACAACGAGCAGTACTTC
D gene: TRBD1
J gene: TRBJ2-7
clone size: medium-sized
V gene: TRBV27

CDR3 protein: CASSPGGQGTLYEQCF
CDR3 DNA: TGTGCCAGCAGCCCAGGGGGACAGGGAACACTCTACGAGCAGTGCTTC
D gene: TRBD1
J gene: TRBJ2-7
clone size: NA
V gene: TRBV7-9

CDR3 protein: CASAVVPVGKLFF
CDR3 DNA: TGTGCCAGCGCCGTCGTGCCCGTTGGAAAACTGTTTTTT
D gene: NA
J gene: TRBJ1-4
clone size: NA
V gene: TRBV28

CDR3 protein: CASSASGVLYNEQFF
CDR3 DNA: TGTGCCAGCAGCGCCAGCGGGGTCCTTTACAATGAGCAGTTCTTC
D gene: TRBD2
J gene: TRBJ2-1
clone size: NA
V gene: TRBV9

CDR3 protein: CASSLDRTGGLNEQFF
CDR3 DNA: TGTGCCAGCAGCTTAGATAGGACAGGGGGCTTAAATGAGCAGTTCTTC
D gene: TRBD1
J gene: TRBJ2-1
clone size: few
V gene: TRBV7-9

CDR3 protein: CSVGGNYGYTF
CDR3 DNA: TGCAGCGTTGGAGGTAATTATGGCTACACCTTC
D gene: NA
J gene: TRBJ1-2
clone size: few
V gene: TRBV29-1

CDR3 protein: CASSLLIGEDQPQHF
CDR3 DNA: TGTGCCAGTAGTCTACTAATAGGGGAAGATCAGCCCCAGCATTTT
D gene: NA
J gene: TRBJ1-5
clone size: few
V gene: TRBV19

CDR3 protein: CASSLAVALYGDTQYF
CDR3 DNA: TGTGCCAGCAGCTTAGCGGTAGCCCTCTACGGTGATACGCAGTATTTT
D gene: NA
J gene: TRBJ2-3
clone size: few
V gene: TRBV11-2

CDR3 protein: CASSLASFDIAYNSPLHF
CDR3 DNA: TGCGCCAGCAGCTTGGCCTCGTTCGACATTGCCTATAATTCACCCCTCCACTTT
D gene: NA
J gene: TRBJ1-6
clone size: medium-sized
V gene: TRBV5-1

CDR3 protein: CASSSQGVGELFF
CDR3 DNA: TGTGCCAGCAGCTCCCAGGGGGTCGGGGAGCTGTTTTTT
D gene: TRBD1
J gene: TRBJ2-2
clone size: NA
V gene: TRBV7-3

CDR3 protein: CASSLGLTGGSYEQYF
CDR3 DNA: TGTGCCAGCAGCTTAGGGTTGACAGGGGGCTCCTACGAGCAGTACTTC
D gene: TRBD1
J gene: TRBJ2-7
clone size: NA
V gene: TRBV13

CDR3 protein: CASSFSGASYNEQFF
CDR3 DNA: TGTGCCAGCAGTTTTAGCGGGGCGTCCTACAATGAGCAGTTCTTC
D gene: TRBD2
J gene: TRBJ2-1
clone size: NA
V gene: TRBV9

CDR3 protein: CAISESDLNNQPQHF
CDR3 DNA: TGTGCCATCAGTGAGTCAGATCTCAACAATCAGCCCCAGCATTTT
D gene: NA
J gene: TRBJ1-5
clone size: few
V gene: TRBV10-3

CDR3 protein: CATSRDRGRSGANVLTF
CDR3 DNA: TGTGCCACCAGCAGGGACAGGGGGCGATCTGGGGCCAACGTCCTGACTTTC
D gene: TRBD1
J gene: TRBJ2-6
clone size: NA
V gene: TRBV15

CDR3 protein: CASSLVVDGYTF
CDR3 DNA: TGTGCCAGCAGCTTAGTGGTTGATGGCTACACCTTC
D gene: NA
J gene: TRBJ1-2
clone size: NA
V gene: TRBV7-9